This paragraph reports one T cell receptor beta chain. The source of the sample is a study of shared clonotypes between healthy human individuals. The table came from immunoSEQ multiplex PCR; TCRdb's copy has only in-frame clones and leaves some out. Of a few million clones listed, 90% to 95% are singletons. The CDR3 has 15 residues. Germline-derived CDR1 and CDR2 are SGHTA and FQGTGA. The junction had 7 bases not matched to a gene; V was cut back by 4 bases and J by 6 bases. The sample was naive CD4+ T cells from PBMCs. Subset meaning: CD45RA+ positively selected. The TCR originated in a man between 18 and 29 years old in good health. Some clones in this sample may be carry-over from other donors' samples. The chain carries TRBV7-3 and TRBJ2-3, with 10 bases matching TRBD2. In DNA form, the CDR3 reads TGTGCCAGCAGCTCCCCCACTAGCGGGATGGATACGCAGTATTTT. This gives the protein CASSSPTSGMDTQYF.